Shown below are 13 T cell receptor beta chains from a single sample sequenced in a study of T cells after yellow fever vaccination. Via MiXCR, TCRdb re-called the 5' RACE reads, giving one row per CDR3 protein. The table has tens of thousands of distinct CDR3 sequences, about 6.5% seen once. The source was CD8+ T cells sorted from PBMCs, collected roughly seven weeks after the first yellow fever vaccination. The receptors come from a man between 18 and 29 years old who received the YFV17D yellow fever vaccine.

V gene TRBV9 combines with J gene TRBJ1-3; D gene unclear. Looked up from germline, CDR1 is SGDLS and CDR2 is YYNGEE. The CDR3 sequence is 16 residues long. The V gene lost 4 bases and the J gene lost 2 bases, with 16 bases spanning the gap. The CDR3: CASSSSRQEPGNTIYF. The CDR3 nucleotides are TGTGCCAGCAGCTCCTCCAGGCAGGAACCTGGAAACACCATATATTTT. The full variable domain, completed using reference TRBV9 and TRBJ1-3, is DSGVTQTPKHLITATGQRVTLRCSPRSGDLSVYWYQQSLDQGLQFLIQYYNGEERAKGNILERFSAQQFPDLHSELNLSSLELGDSALYFCASSSSRQEPGNTIYFGEGSWLTVV.

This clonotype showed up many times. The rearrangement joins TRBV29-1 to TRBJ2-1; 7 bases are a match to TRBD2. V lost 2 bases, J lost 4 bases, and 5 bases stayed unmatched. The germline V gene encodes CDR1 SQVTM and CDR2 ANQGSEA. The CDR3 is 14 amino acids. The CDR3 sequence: CSVEIGRAYNEQFF. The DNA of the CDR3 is TGCAGCGTTGAAATAGGGAGGGCGTACAATGAGCAGTTCTTC.

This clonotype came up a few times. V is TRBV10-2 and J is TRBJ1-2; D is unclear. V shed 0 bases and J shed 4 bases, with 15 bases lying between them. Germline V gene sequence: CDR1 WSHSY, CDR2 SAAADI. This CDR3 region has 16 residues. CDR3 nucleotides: TGCGCCAGCAGTGAGTCCGCTCCCGGGATCGGCTATGGCTACACCTTC. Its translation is CASSESAPGIGYGYTF.

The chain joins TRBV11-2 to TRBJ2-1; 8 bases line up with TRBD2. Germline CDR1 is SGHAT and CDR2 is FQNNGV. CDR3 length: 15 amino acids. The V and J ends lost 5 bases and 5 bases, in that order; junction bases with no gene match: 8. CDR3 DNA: TGTGCCAGCAGCCCAGAGGGACTAGGTAACAATGAGCAGTTCTTC. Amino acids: CASSPEGLGNNEQFF.

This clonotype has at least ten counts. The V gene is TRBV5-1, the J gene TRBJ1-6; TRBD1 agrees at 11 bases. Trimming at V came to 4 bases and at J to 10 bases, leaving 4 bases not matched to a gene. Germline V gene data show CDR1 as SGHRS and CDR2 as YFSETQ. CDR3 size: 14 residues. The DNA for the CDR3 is TGCGCCAGCAGCAGGGACAGGGGGATCTCACCCCTCCACTTT. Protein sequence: CASSRDRGISPLHF.

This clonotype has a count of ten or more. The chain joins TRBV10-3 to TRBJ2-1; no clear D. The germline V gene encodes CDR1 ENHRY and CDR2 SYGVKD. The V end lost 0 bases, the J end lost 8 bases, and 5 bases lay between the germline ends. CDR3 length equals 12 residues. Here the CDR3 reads CAISESIYEQFF. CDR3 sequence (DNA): TGTGCCATCAGTGAGTCGATTTATGAGCAGTTCTTC.

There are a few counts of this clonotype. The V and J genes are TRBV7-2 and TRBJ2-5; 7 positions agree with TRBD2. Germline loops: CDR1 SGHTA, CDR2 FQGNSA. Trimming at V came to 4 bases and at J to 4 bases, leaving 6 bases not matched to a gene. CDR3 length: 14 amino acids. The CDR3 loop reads CASSYRDYPETQYF. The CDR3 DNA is TGTGCCAGCAGCTATCGGGACTACCCAGAGACCCAGTACTTC.

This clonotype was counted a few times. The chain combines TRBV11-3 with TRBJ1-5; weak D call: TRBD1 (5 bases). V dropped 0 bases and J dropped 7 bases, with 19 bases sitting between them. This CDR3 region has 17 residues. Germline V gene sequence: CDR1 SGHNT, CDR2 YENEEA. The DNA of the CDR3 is TGTGCCAGCAGCTTAGATCTTTATGACAGCCTTTGGCAGCCCCAGCATTTT. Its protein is CASSLDLYDSLWQPQHF.

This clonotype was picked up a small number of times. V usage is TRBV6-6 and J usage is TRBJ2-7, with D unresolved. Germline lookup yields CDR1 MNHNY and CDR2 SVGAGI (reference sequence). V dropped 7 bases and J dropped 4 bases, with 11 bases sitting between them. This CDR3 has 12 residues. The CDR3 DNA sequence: TGTGCCAGCAACCCGGGTTTTTACGAGCAGTACTTC. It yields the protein CASNPGFYEQYF.

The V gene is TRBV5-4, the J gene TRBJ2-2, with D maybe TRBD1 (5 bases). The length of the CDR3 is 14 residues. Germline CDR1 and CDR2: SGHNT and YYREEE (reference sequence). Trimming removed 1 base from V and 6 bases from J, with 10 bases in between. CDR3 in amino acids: CASSLSRVAGELFF. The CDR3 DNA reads TGTGCCAGCAGCTTGTCCAGGGTCGCCGGGGAGCTGTTTTTT.

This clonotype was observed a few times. The CDR3 bases are TGTGCCAGCAGCAAGACTAGCGGGGGGTCTCCCGGGTACAATGAGCAGTTCTTC. It codes for CASSKTSGGSPGYNEQFF. The V gene is TRBV27, the J gene TRBJ2-1; 13 nucleotides agree with TRBD2. Germline lookup yields CDR1 MNHEY and CDR2 SMNVEV (reference sequence). The CDR3 is 18 amino acids. Losses at the gene ends were 6 bases for V and 4 bases for J; bases not matched to a gene: 12.

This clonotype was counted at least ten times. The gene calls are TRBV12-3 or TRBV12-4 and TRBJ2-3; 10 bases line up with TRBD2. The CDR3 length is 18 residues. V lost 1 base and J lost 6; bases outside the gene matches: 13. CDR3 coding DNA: TGTGCCAGCAGTTTAGGGGTAGCGGGGGGAGATTTCAGCGATACGCAGTATTTT. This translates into CASSLGVAGGDFSDTQYF.

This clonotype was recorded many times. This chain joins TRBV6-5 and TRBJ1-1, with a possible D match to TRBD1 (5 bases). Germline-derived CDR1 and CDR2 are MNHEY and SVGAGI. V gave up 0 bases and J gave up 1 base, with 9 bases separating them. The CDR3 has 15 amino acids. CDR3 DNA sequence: TGTGCCAGCAGTTACTCGGGGGAAGGGAACACTGAAGCTTTCTTT. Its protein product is CASSYSGEGNTEAFF.